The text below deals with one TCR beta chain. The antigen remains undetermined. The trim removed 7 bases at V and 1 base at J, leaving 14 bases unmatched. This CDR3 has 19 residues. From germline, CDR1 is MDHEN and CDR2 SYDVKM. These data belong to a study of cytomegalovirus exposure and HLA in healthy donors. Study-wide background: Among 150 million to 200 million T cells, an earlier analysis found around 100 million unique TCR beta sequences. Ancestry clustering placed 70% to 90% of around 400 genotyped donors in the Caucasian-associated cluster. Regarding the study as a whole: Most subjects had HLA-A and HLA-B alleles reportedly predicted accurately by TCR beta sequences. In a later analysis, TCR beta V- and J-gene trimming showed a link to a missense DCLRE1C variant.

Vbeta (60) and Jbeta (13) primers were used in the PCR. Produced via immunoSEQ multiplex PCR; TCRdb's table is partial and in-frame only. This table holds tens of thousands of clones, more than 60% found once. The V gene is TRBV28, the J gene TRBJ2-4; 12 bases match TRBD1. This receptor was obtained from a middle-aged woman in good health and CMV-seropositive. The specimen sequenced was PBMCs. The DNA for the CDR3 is TGTGCCAGCATCCCATCGGGACAGGGGGCGAATTGGGCCAAAAACATTCAGTACTTC. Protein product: CASIPSGQGANWAKNIQYF.